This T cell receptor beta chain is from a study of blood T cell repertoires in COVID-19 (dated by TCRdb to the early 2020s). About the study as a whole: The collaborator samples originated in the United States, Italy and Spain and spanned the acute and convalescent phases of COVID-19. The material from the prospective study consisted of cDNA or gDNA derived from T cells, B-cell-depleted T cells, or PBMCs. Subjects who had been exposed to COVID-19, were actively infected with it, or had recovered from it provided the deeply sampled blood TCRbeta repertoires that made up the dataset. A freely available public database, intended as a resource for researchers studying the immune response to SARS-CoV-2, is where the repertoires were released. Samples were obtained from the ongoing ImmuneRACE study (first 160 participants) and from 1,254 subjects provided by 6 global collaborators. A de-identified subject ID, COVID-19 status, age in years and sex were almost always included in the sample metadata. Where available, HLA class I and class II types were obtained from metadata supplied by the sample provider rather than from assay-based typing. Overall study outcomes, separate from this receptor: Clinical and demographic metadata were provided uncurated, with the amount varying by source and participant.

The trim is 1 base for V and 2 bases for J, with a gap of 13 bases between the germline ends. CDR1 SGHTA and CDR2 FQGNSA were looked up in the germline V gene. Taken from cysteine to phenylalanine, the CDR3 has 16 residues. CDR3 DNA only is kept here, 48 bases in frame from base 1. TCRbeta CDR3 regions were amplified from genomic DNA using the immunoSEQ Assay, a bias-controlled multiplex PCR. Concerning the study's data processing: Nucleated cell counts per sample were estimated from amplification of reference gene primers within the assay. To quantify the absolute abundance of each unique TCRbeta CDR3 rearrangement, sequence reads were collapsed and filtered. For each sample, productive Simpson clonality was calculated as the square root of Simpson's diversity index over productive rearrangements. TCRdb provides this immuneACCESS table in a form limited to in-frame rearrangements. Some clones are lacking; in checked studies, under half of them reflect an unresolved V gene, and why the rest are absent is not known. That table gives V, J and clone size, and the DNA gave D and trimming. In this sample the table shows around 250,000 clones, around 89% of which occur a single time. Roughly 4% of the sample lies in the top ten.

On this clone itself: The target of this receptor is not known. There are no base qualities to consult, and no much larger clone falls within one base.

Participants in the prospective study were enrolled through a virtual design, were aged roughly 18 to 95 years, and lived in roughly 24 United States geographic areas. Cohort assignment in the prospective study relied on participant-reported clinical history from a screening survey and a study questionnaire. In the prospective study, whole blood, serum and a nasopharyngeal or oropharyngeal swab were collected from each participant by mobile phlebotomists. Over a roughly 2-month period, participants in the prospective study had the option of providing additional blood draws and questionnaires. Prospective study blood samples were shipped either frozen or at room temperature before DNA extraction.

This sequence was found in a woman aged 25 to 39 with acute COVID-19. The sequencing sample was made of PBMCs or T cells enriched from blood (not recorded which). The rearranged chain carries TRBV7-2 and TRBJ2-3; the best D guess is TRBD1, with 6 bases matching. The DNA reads TGTGCCAGCAGCTTAGTTCCCCAGGGGATCACAGATACGCAGTATTTT. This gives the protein CASSLVPQGITDTQYF.